The entry below gives a single T cell receptor (beta chain) sequence along with its context. Trimming cost V 0 bases and J 3 bases, with 15 bases left between them. The CDR3 sequence is 17 residues long. Germline-derived CDR1 and CDR2 are LGHNA and YSLEER. In the authors' methods: The authors estimated nucleated cell counts from reference gene primer amplification. This table comes from immunoSEQ multiplex PCR, and its TCRdb copy is limited to in-frame clones, with some not included. Clonal size and the V and J genes are those of that table, whereas D and trimming came from the DNA. The table lists under 300,000 clones, approximately 85% of them singletons. This entry is derived from a study of blood T cell repertoires in COVID-19.

This rearrangement joins TRBV4-3 to TRBJ1-5, with unresolved D. Sequenced: PBMCs or T cells enriched from blood (not recorded which). The sequence was collected from a woman aged 30 to 39 who had recovered from COVID-19. The CDR3 region is CASSQDEFTGSNQPQHF. The CDR3 DNA reads TGCGCCAGCAGCCAAGACGAGTTCACGGGGTCCAATCAGCCCCAGCATTTT.